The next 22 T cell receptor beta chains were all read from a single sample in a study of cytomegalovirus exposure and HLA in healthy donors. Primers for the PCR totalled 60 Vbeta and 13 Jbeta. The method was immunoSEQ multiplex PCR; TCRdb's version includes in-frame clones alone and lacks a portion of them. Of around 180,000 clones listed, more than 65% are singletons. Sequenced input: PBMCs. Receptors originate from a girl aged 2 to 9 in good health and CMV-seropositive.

Here the CDR3 reads CASSHRQTPPEQYF. CDR3 DNA sequence: TGTGCCAGCAGTCACAGACAGACTCCCCCCGAGCAGTACTTC. V and J are TRBV6-5 and TRBJ2-7, with D tentatively TRBD1 (5 bases). V was clipped by 5 bases and J by 6 bases, with 17 bases between them. In germline, CDR1 is MNHEY, CDR2 SVGAGI. The CDR3 is 14 residues long.

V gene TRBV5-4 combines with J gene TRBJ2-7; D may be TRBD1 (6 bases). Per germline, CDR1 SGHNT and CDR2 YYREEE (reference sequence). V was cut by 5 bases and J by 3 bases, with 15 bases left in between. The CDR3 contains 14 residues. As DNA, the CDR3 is TGTGCCAGCAGTCCCGACAGGTACCACTACGAGCAGTACTTC. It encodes CASSPDRYHYEQYF.

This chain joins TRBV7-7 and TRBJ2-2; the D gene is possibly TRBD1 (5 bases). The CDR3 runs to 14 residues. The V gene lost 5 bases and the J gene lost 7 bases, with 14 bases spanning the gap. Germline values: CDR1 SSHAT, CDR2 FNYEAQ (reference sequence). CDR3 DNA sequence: TGTGCCAGCAGCCTTGACAGAGTTGTCGGGGAGCTGTTTTTT. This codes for CASSLDRVVGELFF.

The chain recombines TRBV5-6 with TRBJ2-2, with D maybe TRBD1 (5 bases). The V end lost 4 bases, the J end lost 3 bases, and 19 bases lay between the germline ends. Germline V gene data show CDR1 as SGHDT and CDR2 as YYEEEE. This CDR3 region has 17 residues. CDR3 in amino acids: CASSRRLGATYTGELFF. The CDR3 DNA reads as TGTGCCAGCAGCCGAAGACTTGGGGCTACCTACACCGGGGAGCTGTTTTTT.

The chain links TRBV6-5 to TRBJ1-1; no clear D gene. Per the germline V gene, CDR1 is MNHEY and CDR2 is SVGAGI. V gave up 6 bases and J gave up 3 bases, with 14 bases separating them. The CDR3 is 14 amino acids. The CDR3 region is CASSPPGRDTEAFF. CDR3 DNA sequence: TGTGCCAGCAGCCCCCCCGGGAGGGACACTGAAGCTTTCTTT.

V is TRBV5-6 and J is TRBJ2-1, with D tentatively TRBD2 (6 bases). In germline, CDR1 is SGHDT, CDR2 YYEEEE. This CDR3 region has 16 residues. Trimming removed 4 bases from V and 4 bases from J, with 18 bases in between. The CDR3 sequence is CASSPVLGTGYNEQFF. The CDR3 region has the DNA TGTGCCAGCAGCCCGGTTCTGGGGACTGGTTACAATGAGCAGTTCTTC.

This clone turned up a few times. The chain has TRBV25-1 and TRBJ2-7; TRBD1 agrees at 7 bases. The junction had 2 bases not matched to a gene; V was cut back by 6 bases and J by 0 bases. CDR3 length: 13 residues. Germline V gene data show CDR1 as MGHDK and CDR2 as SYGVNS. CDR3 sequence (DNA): TGTGCCAGCAGACCAGGGGGCTCCTACGAGCAGTACTTC. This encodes CASRPGGSYEQYF.

Here the CDR3 reads CASSGRLGWVNTEAFF. The CDR3 DNA sequence: TGTGCCAGCAGTGGCCGCCTCGGGTGGGTCAACACTGAAGCTTTCTTT. The chain links TRBV6-1 to TRBJ1-1; no clear D gene. V was shortened by 4 bases and J by 2 bases, with 17 bases between the two germline ends. Germline CDR1 and CDR2: MNHNS and SASEGT. The CDR3 loop spans 16 amino acids.

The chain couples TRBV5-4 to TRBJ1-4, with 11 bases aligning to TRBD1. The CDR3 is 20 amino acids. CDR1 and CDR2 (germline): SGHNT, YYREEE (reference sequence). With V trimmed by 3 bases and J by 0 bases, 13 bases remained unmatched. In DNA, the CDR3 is TGTGCCAGCAGCTCCGGACAGGGGGCAATTATGACCTCAACTAATGAAAAACTGTTTTTT. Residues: CASSSGQGAIMTSTNEKLFF.

CDR3: CASSDSSLAGGYEQYF. CDR3 nucleotides: TGTGCCAGCAGTGATAGTAGTCTAGCGGGAGGCTACGAGCAGTACTTC. The chain links TRBV2 to TRBJ2-5; TRBD2 matches 11 bases. Near its end, the DNA agrees better with TRBJ2-7, so the J call may be wrong. CDR1 and CDR2 from the germline V gene are SNHLY and FYNNEI. This CDR3 comprises 16 residues.

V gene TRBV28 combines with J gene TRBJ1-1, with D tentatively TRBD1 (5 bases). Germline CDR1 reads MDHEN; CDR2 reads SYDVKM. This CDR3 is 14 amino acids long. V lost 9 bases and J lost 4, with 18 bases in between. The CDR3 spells CASRLQARGTEAFF. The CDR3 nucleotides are TGTGCCAGTCGACTCCAAGCAAGGGGCACTGAAGCTTTCTTT.

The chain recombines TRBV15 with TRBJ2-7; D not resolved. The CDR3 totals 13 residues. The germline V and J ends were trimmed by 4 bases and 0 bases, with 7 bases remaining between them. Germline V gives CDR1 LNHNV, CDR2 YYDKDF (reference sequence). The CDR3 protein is CATSMASSYEQYF. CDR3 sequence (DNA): TGTGCCACCAGCATGGCCAGCTCCTACGAGCAGTACTTC. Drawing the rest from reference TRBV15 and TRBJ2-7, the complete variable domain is DAMVIQNPRYQVTQFGKPVTLSCSQTLNHNVMYWYQQKSSQAPKLLFHYYDKDFNNEADTPDNFQSRRPNTSFCFLDIRSPGLGDTAMYLCATSMASSYEQYFGPGTRLTVT.

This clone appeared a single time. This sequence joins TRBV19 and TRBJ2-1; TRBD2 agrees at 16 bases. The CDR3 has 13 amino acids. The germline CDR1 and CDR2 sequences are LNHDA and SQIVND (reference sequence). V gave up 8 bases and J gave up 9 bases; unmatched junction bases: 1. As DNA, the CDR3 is TGTGCCAGTGGGACTAGCGGGAGGGGTGAGCAGTTCTTC. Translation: CASGTSGRGEQFF.

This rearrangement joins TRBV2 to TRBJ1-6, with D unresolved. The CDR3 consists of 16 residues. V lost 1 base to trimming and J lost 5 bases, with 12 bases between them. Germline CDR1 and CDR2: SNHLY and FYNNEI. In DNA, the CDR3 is TGTGCCAGCAGTGAAGTTTCGGGTGCCCATAATTCACCCCTCCACTTT. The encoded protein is CASSEVSGAHNSPLHF.

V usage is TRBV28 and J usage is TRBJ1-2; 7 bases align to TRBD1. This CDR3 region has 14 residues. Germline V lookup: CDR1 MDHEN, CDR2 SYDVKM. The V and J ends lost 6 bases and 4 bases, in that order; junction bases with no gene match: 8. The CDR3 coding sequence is TGTGCCAGCAGGGGTATAGGGGGCCCCTATGGCTACACCTTC. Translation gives CASRGIGGPYGYTF.

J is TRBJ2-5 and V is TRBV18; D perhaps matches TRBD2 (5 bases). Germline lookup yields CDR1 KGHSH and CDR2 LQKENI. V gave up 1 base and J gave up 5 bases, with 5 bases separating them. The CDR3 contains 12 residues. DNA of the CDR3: TGTGCCAGCTCACCACGAGGGGAGACCCAGTACTTC. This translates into CASSPRGETQYF.

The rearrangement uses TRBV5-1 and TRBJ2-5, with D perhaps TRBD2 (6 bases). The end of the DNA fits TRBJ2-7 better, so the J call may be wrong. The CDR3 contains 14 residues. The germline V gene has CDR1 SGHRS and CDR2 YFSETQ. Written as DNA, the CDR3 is TGCGCCAGCAGCTCCTTGGATCGGGGGAACGAGCAGTACTTC. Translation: CASSSLDRGNEQYF.

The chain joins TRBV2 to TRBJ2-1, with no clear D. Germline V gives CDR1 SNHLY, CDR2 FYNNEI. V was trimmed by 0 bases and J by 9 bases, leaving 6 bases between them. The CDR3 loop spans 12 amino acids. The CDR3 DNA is TGTGCCAGCAGTGAAGCGTCGGGTGAGCAGTTCTTC. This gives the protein CASSEASGEQFF.

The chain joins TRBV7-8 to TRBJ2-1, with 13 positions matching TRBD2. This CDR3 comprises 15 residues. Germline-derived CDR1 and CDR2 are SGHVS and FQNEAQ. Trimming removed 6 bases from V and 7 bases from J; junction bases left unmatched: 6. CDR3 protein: CASRRGLAGQNEQFF. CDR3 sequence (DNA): TGTGCCAGCAGACGGGGACTAGCGGGGCAGAATGAGCAGTTCTTC.

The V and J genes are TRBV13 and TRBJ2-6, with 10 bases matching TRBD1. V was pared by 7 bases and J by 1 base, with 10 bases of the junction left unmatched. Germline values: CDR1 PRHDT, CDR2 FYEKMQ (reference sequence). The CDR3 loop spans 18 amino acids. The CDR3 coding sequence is TGTGCCAGCAAACCTCGTGGGACAGGGGCGTCTGGGGCCAACGTCCTGACTTTC. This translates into CASKPRGTGASGANVLTF.

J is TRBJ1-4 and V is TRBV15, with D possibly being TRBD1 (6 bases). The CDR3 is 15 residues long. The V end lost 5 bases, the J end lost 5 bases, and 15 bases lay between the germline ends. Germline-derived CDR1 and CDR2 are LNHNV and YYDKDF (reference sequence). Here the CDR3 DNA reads TGTGCCACCAGCCGTCTGGGGGCCGAAAATGAAAAACTGTTTTTT. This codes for CATSRLGAENEKLFF.

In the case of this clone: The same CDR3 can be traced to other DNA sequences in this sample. The CDR3 coding sequence is TGTGCCAGCAGTTTAGGACAGGGCACAGATACGCAGTATTTT. Amino acids: CASSLGQGTDTQYF. V is TRBV28 and J is TRBJ2-3, with 7 bases fitting TRBD1. V lost 2 bases and J lost 1; bases outside the gene matches: 0. Per the germline V gene, CDR1 is MDHEN and CDR2 is SYDVKM. The CDR3 loop spans 14 amino acids.